This T cell receptor (beta chain) was recorded in a study of identical twins. The sample holds a few counts of this clonotype. What it binds is unknown. From the 5' RACE reads, TCRdb called clonotypes with MiXCR, one entry per CDR3 protein. The sample yields roughly 1.6 million distinct CDR3 sequences, under 35% seen once. Study outcomes and limitations: Memory repertoires showed no such pattern, whereas abundant cord blood beta clonotypes carried fewer insertions. There was an excess of low generation probability in the out-of-frame alpha sequences that twins shared.

Sequencing used cord blood. This clonotype was sampled from a newborn girl in good health.

CDR3 amino acids: CASSAGLGQETQYF. CDR3 nucleotides: TGTGCCAGCAGCGCGGGACTAGGACAAGAGACCCAGTACTTC. The chain couples TRBV9 to TRBJ2-5; the match to TRBD2 covers 8 bases. This CDR3 contains 14 residues. The germline V gene has CDR1 SGDLS and CDR2 YYNGEE. Trimming took 3 bases from V and 2 from J; bases not matched to a gene: 3.